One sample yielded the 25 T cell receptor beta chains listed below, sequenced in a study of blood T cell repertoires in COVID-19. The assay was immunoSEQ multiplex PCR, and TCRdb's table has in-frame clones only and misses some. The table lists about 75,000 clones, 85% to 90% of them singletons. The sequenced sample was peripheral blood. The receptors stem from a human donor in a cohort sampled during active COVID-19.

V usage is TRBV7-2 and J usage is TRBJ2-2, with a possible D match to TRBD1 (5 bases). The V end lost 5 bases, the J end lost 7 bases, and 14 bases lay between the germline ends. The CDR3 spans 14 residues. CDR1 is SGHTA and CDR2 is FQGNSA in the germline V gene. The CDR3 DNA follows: TGTGCCAGCAGCCTGACAGCAAGGGGCGGGGAGCTGTTTTTT. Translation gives CASSLTARGGELFF.

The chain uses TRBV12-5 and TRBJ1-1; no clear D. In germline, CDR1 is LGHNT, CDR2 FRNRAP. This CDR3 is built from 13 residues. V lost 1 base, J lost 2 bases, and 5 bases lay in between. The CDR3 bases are TGTGCTAGTGGTTTGGGAGTTAACACTGAAGCTTTCTTT. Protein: CASGLGVNTEAFF. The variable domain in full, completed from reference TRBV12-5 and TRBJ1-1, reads DARVTQTPRHKVTEMGQEVTMRCQPILGHNTVFWYRQTMMQGLELLAYFRNRAPLDDSGMPKDRFSAEMPDATLATLKIQPSEPRDSAVYFCASGLGVNTEAFFGQGTRLTVV.

The DNA of the CDR3 is TGTGGGGGAGCGGGGGACTACAATGAGCAGTTCTTC. Translated: CGGAGDYNEQFF. The chain joins TRBV2 to TRBJ2-1; 8 nucleotides match TRBD2. Germline lookup yields CDR1 SNHLY and CDR2 FYNNEI. The CDR3 length is 12 residues.

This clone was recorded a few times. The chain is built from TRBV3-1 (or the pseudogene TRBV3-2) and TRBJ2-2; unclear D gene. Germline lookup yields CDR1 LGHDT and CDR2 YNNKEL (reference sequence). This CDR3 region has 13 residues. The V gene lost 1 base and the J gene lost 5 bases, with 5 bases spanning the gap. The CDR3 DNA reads TGTGCCAGCAGCCAAGTAGAGACCGGGGAGCTGTTTTTT. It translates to CASSQVETGELFF.

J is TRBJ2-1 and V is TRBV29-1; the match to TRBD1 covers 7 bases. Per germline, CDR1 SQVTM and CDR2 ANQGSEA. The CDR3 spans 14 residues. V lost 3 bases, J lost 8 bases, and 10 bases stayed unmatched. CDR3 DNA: TGCAGCGTTGATTTAGGGACAGTTTCCGATGAGCAGTTCTTC. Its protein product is CSVDLGTVSDEQFF.

The CDR3 region has the DNA TGTGCCACCAGCACCAAACCCAGGAACACTGAAGCTTTCTTT. It yields the protein CATSTKPRNTEAFF. The V and J genes are TRBV15 and TRBJ1-1, with D uncertain. Germline CDR1 LNHNV, CDR2 YYDKDF (reference sequence). The CDR3 consists of 14 residues. V was shortened by 4 bases and J by 1 base, with 10 bases between the two germline ends.

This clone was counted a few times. This CDR3 reads CASSPGLMQDTQYF. CDR3 in DNA: TGTGCCAGCAGCCCGGGACTGATGCAAGATACGCAGTATTTT. The chain carries TRBV3-1 (or the pseudogene TRBV3-2) and TRBJ2-3; the D gene is possibly TRBD2 (6 bases). The germline CDR1 and CDR2 sequences are LGHDT and YNNKEL (reference sequence). V was pared by 4 bases and J by 5 bases, with 13 bases between. The CDR3 totals 14 residues.

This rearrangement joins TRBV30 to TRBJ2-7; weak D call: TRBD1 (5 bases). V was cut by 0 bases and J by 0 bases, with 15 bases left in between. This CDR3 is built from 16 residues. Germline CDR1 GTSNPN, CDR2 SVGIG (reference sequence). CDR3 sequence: CAWSVLADSFSYEQYF. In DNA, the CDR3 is TGTGCCTGGAGTGTACTCGCTGACAGCTTCTCCTACGAGCAGTACTTC.

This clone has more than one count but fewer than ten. CDR3 coding DNA: TGTGCCAGTAGTATCAGGTCTCCTAATCAGCCCCAGCATTTT. Translated, it gives CASSIRSPNQPQHF. The rearrangement joins TRBV19 to TRBJ1-5; D not certain. Germline-derived CDR1 and CDR2 are LNHDA and SQIVND (reference sequence). The CDR3 length is 14 residues. V lost 3 bases and J 4 bases, leaving 10 bases between the germline ends.

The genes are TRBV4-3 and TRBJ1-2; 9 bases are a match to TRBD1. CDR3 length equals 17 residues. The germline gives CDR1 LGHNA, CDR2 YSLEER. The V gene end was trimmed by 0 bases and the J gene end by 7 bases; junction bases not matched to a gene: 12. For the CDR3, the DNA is TGCGCCAGCAGCCAAGACTATCGGGATATGGACAGGGGTGGCTACACCTTC. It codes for CASSQDYRDMDRGGYTF.

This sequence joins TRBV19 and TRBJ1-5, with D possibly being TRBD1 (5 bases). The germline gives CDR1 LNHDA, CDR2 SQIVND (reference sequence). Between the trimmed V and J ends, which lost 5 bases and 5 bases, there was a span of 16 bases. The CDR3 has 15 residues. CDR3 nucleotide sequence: TGTGCCAGTAGTGGGGCCAGGGCTCGGGATCAGCCCCAGCATTTT. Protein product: CASSGARARDQPQHF.

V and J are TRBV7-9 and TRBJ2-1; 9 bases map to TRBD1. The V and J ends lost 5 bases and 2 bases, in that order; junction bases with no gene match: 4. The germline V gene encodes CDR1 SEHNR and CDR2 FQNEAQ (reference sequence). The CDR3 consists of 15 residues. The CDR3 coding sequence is TGTGCCAGCAGCGACAGGGGGGGTACCTACAATGAGCAGTTCTTC. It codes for CASSDRGGTYNEQFF.

The CDR3 DNA sequence: TGTGCCAGTAAGGAGGTGGCGGGAGGAATCAATGAGCAGTTCTTC. This codes for CASKEVAGGINEQFF. The V call is TRBV19, the J call TRBJ2-1, with TRBD2 matching over 8 bases. The CDR3 is 15 amino acids. Trimming removed 7 bases from V and 6 bases from J; junction bases left unmatched: 11. The germline gives CDR1 LNHDA, CDR2 SQIVND (reference sequence).

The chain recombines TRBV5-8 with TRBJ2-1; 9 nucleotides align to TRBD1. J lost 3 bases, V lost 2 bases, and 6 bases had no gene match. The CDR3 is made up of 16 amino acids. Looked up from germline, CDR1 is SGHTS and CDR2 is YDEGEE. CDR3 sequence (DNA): TGTGCCAGCAGCTTAGCCACAGGGGGCATCTACAATGAGCAGTTCTTC. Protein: CASSLATGGIYNEQFF.

DNA of the CDR3: TGTGCCAGCAGCCCCTTTCGGCTAGCGGGAGCCGACGCCTACAATGAGCAGTTCTTC. It is translated as CASSPFRLAGADAYNEQFF. The chain carries TRBV9 and TRBJ2-1; 10 bases are a match to TRBD2. CDR1 and CDR2 from the germline V gene are SGDLS and YYNGEE. V was clipped by 4 bases and J by 2 bases; unmatched bases: 15. The CDR3 runs to 19 residues. Using reference TRBV9 and TRBJ2-1 for the parts outside the CDR3, the full variable domain is DSGVTQTPKHLITATGQRVTLRCSPRSGDLSVYWYQQSLDQGLQFLIQYYNGEERAKGNILERFSAQQFPDLHSELNLSSLELGDSALYFCASSPFRLAGADAYNEQFFGPGTRLTVL.

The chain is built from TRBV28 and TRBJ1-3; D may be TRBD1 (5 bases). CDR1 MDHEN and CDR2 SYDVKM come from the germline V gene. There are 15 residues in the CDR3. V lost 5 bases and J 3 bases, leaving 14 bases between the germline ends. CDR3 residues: CASSPPGGVGNTIYF. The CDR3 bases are TGTGCCAGCAGTCCCCCGGGAGGGGTTGGAAACACCATATATTTT.

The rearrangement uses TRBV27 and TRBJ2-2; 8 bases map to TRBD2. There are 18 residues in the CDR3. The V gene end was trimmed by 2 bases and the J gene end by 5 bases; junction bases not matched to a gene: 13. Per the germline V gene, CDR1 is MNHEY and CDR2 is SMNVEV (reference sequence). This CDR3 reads CASSLVGGAGTRTGELFF. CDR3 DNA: TGTGCCAGCAGTTTAGTAGGGGGGGCAGGGACTAGGACCGGGGAGCTGTTTTTT.

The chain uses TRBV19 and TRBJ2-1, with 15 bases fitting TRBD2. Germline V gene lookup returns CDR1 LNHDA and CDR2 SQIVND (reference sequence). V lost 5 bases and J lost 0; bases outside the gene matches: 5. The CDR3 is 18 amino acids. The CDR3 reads CASSPGLAGGLSYNEQFF. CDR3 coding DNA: TGTGCCAGTAGTCCCGGACTAGCGGGAGGGCTCTCCTACAATGAGCAGTTCTTC.

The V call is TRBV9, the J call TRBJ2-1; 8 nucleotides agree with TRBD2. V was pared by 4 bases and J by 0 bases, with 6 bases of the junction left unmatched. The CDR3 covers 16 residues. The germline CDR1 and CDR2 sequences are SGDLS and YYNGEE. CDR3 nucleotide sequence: TGTGCCAGCAGCTCCCATAGCGGGATCTCCTACAATGAGCAGTTCTTC. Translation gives CASSSHSGISYNEQFF.

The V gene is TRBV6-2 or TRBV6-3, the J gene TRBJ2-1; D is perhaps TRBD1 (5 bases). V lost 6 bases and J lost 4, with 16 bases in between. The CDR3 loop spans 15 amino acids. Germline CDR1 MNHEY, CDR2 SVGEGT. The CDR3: CASSKDTGYYNEQFF. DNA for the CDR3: TGTGCCAGCAGCAAGGACACGGGCTATTACAATGAGCAGTTCTTC.

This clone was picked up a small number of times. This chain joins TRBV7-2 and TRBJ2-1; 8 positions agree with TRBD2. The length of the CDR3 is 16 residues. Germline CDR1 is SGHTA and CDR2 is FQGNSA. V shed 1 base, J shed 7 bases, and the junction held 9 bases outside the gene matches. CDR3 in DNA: TGTGCCAGCAGCTTAGGACTAGCGAAAAGGTGGAATGAGCAGTTCTTC. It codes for CASSLGLAKRWNEQFF.

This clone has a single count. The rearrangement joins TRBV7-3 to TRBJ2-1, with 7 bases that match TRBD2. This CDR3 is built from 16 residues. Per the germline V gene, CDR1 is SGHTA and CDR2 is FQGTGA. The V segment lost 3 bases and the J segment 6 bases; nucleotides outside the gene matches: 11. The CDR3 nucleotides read TGTGCCAGCAGCTTGGGCTCTGCCACGGGGGGCAATGAGCAGTTCTTC. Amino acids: CASSLGSATGGNEQFF.

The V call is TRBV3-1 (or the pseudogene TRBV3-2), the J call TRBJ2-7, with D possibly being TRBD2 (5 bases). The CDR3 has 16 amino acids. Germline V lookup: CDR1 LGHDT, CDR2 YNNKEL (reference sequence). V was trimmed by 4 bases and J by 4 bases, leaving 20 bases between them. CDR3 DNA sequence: TGTGCCAGCAGCCCTGACGGGATATCCGGGGTATACGAGCAGTACTTC. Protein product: CASSPDGISGVYEQYF.

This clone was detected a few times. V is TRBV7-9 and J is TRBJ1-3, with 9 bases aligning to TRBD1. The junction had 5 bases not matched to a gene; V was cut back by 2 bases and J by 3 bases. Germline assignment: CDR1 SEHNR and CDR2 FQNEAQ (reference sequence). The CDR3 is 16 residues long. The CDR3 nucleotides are TGTGCCAGCAGCTTATGGGGACAGGGAGGTGGAAACACCATATATTTT. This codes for CASSLWGQGGGNTIYF.

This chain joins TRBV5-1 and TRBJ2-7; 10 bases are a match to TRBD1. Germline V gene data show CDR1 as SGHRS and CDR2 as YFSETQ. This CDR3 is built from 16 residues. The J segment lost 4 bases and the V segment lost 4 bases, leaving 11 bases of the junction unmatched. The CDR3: CASSPQGTGVRYEQYF. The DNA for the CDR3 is TGCGCCAGCAGCCCCCAGGGGACAGGGGTCAGGTACGAGCAGTACTTC.